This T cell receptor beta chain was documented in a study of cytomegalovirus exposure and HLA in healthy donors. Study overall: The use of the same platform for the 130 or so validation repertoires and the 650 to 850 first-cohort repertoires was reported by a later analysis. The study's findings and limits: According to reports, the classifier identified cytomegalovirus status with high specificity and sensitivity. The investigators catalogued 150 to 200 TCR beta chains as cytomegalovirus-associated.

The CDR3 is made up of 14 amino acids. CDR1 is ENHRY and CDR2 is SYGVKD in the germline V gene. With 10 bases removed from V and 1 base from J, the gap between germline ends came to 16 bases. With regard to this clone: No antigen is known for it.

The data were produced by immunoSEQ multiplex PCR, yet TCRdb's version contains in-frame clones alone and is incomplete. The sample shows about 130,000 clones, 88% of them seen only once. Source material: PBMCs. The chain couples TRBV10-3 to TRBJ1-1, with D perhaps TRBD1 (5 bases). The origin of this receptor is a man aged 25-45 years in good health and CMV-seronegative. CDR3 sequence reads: CATRPSGGNTEAFF. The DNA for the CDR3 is TGTGCCACCCGGCCCTCGGGGGGGAACACTGAAGCTTTCTTT.